The 18 T cell receptor beta chains in this list originate from one sample, sequenced in a study of T cells of healthy individuals. TCRdb re-derived calls from the 5' RACE reads in MiXCR, one entry per CDR3 protein. The sample includes 41,000 or so distinct CDR3 sequences, about 4.2% of them seen just once. All receptors come from a human donor in good health.

The J gene is TRBJ1-2, the V gene TRBV12-3 or TRBV12-4, with D tentatively TRBD1 (5 bases). CDR3 length: 15 residues. Trimming pared 5 bases from V and 4 bases from J, leaving 17 bases between. The CDR3 sequence: CASSPGTVAPYGYTF. Written as DNA, the CDR3 is TGTGCCAGCAGTCCCGGGACGGTCGCACCCTATGGCTACACCTTC.

In this sample, this clonotype turned up a few times. The rearrangement joins TRBV6-5 to TRBJ1-4, with D maybe TRBD1 (5 bases). The length of the CDR3 is 15 residues. Germline CDR1 and CDR2: MNHEY and SVGAGI. V lost 6 bases and J 5 bases, leaving 16 bases between the germline ends. CDR3 region: CASSDGIGANEKLFF. In DNA form, the CDR3 reads TGTGCCAGCAGCGACGGGATAGGGGCAAATGAAAAACTGTTTTTT.

The J gene is TRBJ2-1, the V gene TRBV2; TRBD2 matches 11 bases. The V and J ends lost 1 base and 9 bases, in that order; junction bases with no gene match: 8. Germline V lookup: CDR1 SNHLY, CDR2 FYNNEI. This CDR3 is 16 amino acids long. The CDR3 protein is CASSEGVAGGPVEQFF. Written as DNA, the CDR3 is TGTGCCAGCAGTGAAGGGGTAGCGGGAGGGCCTGTTGAGCAGTTCTTC. The whole variable domain, remainder taken from reference TRBV2 and TRBJ2-1, is EPEVTQTPSHQVTQMGQEVILRCVPISNHLYFYWYRQILGQKVEFLVSFYNNEISEKSEIFDDQFSVERPDGSNFTLKIRSTKLEDSAMYFCASSEGVAGGPVEQFFGPGTRLTVL.

The chain carries TRBV7-9 and TRBJ2-3; D is perhaps TRBD1 (5 bases). Germline V gene sequence: CDR1 SEHNR, CDR2 FQNEAQ (reference sequence). The CDR3 has 16 residues. V gave up 5 bases and J gave up 0 bases, with 15 bases separating them. The CDR3 DNA reads as TGTGCCAGCAGCAAAAGGGGCTTTATTAGCACAGATACGCAGTATTTT. It encodes CASSKRGFISTDTQYF.

This clonotype was seen at least ten times. This chain connects TRBV6-2 or TRBV6-3 to TRBJ1-1, with a possible D match to TRBD1 (5 bases). Between the trimmed V and J ends, which lost 2 bases and 6 bases, there was a span of 16 bases. Germline values: CDR1 MNHEY, CDR2 SVGEGT. The CDR3 consists of 15 residues. The CDR3 is CASSYGAVWSPEAFF. The CDR3 coding sequence is TGTGCCAGCAGTTACGGGGCAGTCTGGAGCCCTGAAGCTTTCTTT.

V gene TRBV9 combines with J gene TRBJ2-3; D might be TRBD1 (5 bases). The CDR3 is made up of 16 amino acids. Germline CDR1 is SGDLS and CDR2 is YYNGEE. With 0 bases removed from V and 4 bases from J, the gap between germline ends came to 15 bases. CDR3 in DNA: TGTGCCAGCAGCGTAGAAGGGGTGAATGTGGCAGATACGCAGTATTTT. Translation gives CASSVEGVNVADTQYF.

This clonotype has a handful of counts. The chain recombines TRBV19 with TRBJ1-4; the D gene is possibly TRBD1 (5 bases). Germline-derived CDR1 and CDR2 are LNHDA and SQIVND (reference sequence). CDR3 length equals 16 residues. V was shortened by 5 bases and J by 7 bases, with 20 bases between the two germline ends. The CDR3 spells CASSPTGLLEGEKLFF. The CDR3 nucleotides read TGTGCCAGTAGTCCCACAGGCCTCCTTGAAGGTGAAAAACTGTTTTTT.

This clonotype was found many times. The V call is TRBV11-3, the J call TRBJ2-3; 11 nucleotides line up with TRBD2. V dropped 1 base and J dropped 6; count of bases not matched to a gene: 9. CDR1 and CDR2 from the germline V gene are SGHNT and YENEEA. CDR3 length: 17 residues. The chain's CDR3 is CASSLGATSGMGDTQYF. The CDR3 DNA sequence: TGTGCCAGCAGCTTAGGGGCGACTAGCGGGATGGGGGATACGCAGTATTTT.

In this sample, this clonotype turned up many times. The genes are TRBV4-2 and TRBJ1-1; the D gene is possibly TRBD1 (5 bases). Germline V lookup: CDR1 LGHNA, CDR2 YNFKEQ. V shed 4 bases and J shed 5 bases, with 11 bases lying between them. CDR3 size: 13 residues. CDR3 DNA: TGTGCCAGCAGCCTGTCAGGGAGAACTGAAGCTTTCTTT. It translates to CASSLSGRTEAFF.

This clonotype was seen many times. The V gene is TRBV12-3 or TRBV12-4, the J gene TRBJ2-1; 7 nucleotides line up with TRBD2. V lost 6 bases, J lost 10 bases, and 21 bases stayed unmatched. The CDR3 covers 17 residues. CDR3 sequence: CASSFRLQRGLYSEQFF. CDR3 in DNA: TGTGCCAGCAGCTTTCGACTACAGCGGGGTTTATATTCAGAGCAGTTCTTC.

As DNA, the CDR3 is TGTGCCAGCAGCCCGGCCGGGCTCCACCTGGTCCACAATGAGCAGTTCTTC. Its protein product is CASSPAGLHLVHNEQFF. The genes are TRBV7-9 and TRBJ2-1; D unclear. V shed 5 bases and J shed 5 bases, with 22 bases lying between them. This CDR3 comprises 17 residues. Germline V gene lookup returns CDR1 SEHNR and CDR2 FQNEAQ (reference sequence).

The chain combines TRBV7-2 with TRBJ2-5; TRBD2 matches at 12 bases. CDR3 size: 15 residues. V lost 4 bases to trimming and J lost 5 bases; unmatched junction nucleotides: 5. In germline, CDR1 is SGHTA, CDR2 FQGNSA. CDR3 loop: CASSSLAGGPETQYF. The CDR3 coding sequence is TGTGCCAGCAGCTCCCTAGCGGGAGGGCCTGAGACCCAGTACTTC. Full variable domain (remainder filled in from reference TRBV7-2 and TRBJ2-5): GAGVSQSPSNKVTEKGKDVELRCDPISGHTALYWYRQSLGQGLEFLIYFQGNSAPDKSGLPSDRFSAERTGGSVSTLTIQRTQQEDSAVYLCASSSLAGGPETQYFGPGTRLLVL.

Only a few counts were recorded for this clonotype. V is TRBV2 and J is TRBJ2-5, with D possibly matching TRBD1 (7 bases). From germline, CDR1 is SNHLY and CDR2 FYNNEI. The CDR3 covers 15 residues. V was shortened by 0 bases and J by 5 bases, with 13 bases between the two germline ends. CDR3 nucleotide sequence: TGTGCCAGCAGTGAAGCGGCCAGGGGGGAGGAGACCCAGTACTTC. Amino acid sequence: CASSEAARGEETQYF. The full variable domain, with the rest looked up from reference TRBV2 and TRBJ2-5, is EPEVTQTPSHQVTQMGQEVILRCVPISNHLYFYWYRQILGQKVEFLVSFYNNEISEKSEIFDDQFSVERPDGSNFTLKIRSTKLEDSAMYFCASSEAARGEETQYFGPGTRLLVL.

This rearrangement joins TRBV14 to TRBJ1-1, with D possibly being TRBD1 (5 bases). Trimming took 0 bases from V and 6 from J, leaving 8 bases between them. Germline CDR1 is SGHDN and CDR2 is FVKESK. CDR3 length: 13 amino acids. CDR3 nucleotides: TGTGCCAGCAGCCAAGATCCACAGGCTGAAGCTTTCTTT. It yields the protein CASSQDPQAEAFF.

This clonotype was recorded at least ten times. This chain links TRBV6-2 or TRBV6-3 with TRBJ2-1; D is undetermined. The CDR3 has 11 amino acids. The V gene's germline CDR1 is MNHEY and CDR2 SVGEGT. With 6 bases removed from V and 4 bases from J, the gap between germline ends came to 4 bases. CDR3 DNA: TGTGCCAGCAGCACTTACAATGAGCAGTTCTTC. This gives the protein CASSTYNEQFF.

In its sample, this clonotype was seen many times. The chain carries TRBV7-2 and TRBJ2-5; D uncertain. Germline CDR1 SGHTA, CDR2 FQGNSA. The CDR3 is 13 amino acids. V dropped 4 bases and J dropped 1 base, with 7 bases sitting between them. The CDR3 DNA reads TGTGCCAGCAGCTCCGGGCGCCAAGAGACCCAGTACTTC. This codes for CASSSGRQETQYF.

This clonotype was counted between two and nine times. V usage is TRBV7-9 and J usage is TRBJ1-1, with D possibly being TRBD1 (5 bases). Between the trimmed V and J ends, which lost 5 bases and 7 bases, there was a span of 11 bases. The CDR3 extends over 12 amino acids. Germline CDR1 reads SEHNR; CDR2 reads FQNEAQ (reference sequence). The CDR3: CASSPGAGEAFF. In DNA form, the CDR3 reads TGTGCCAGCAGCCCCGGGGCTGGTGAAGCTTTCTTT.

There are many counts of this clonotype. The chain employs TRBV7-6 and TRBJ2-2, with 13 bases aligning to TRBD2. The CDR3 consists of 16 residues. V shed 5 bases and J 6 bases; nucleotides not matched to a gene: 6. From germline, CDR1 is SGHVS and CDR2 FNYEAQ. The CDR3: CASSLTSGGAPGELFF. The CDR3 DNA is TGTGCCAGCAGCCTCACTAGCGGGGGGGCCCCCGGGGAGCTGTTTTTT.